Sequencing of this TCR beta chain was carried out in a study of regulatory T cells in long-lasting Graves disease. Background on the study: Graves' patients, newly diagnosed, had taken antithyroid drugs under 3 months.

The germline gives CDR1 MNHEY, CDR2 SMNVEV (reference sequence). The CDR3 has 14 amino acids. The V end lost 5 bases, the J end lost 0 bases, and 11 bases lay between the germline ends. Building the TCR beta libraries relied on iRepertoire HTBI primers, and CDR3 regions underwent Arm-PCR. TCRdb re-called the multiplex PCR reads with MiXCR, one entry per CDR3 protein. Of about 220,000 distinct CDR3 sequences in the sample, less than 20% were seen once. This clonotype was detected many times. Its antigen is not known. Study-level results: The sample size was small, and this may have reduced accuracy.

Time point indicated: newly diagnosed GD, antithyroid drugs for less than 3 months. Generation of the TCR library employed RNA extracted from PBMCs. These same data were also listed under a study on T cells in Graves' hyperthyroidism and ophthalmopathy. Turning to that study: HTBI primers drove first-round RT-PCR of the TCR CDR3.

The rearrangement joins TRBV27 to TRBJ2-7; D is perhaps TRBD2 (6 bases). The receptor was derived from a woman aged 25-40 years with Graves disease. The sample consisted of peripheral blood mononuclear cells (PBMCs), taken at new diagnosis, from a patient treated with antithyroid drugs. The CDR3 DNA is TGTGCCAGCAGTCCCTCGGGGGTCTCCTACGAGCAGTACTTC. This codes for CASSPSGVSYEQYF.